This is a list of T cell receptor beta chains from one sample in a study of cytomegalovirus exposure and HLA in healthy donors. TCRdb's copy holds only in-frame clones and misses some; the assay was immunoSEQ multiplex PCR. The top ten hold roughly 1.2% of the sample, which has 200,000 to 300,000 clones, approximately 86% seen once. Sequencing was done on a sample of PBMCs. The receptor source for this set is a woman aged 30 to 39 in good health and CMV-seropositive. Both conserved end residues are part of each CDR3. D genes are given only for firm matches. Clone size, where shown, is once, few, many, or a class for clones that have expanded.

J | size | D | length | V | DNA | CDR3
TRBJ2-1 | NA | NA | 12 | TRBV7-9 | TGTGCCAGCAGCCCTTCGTTGAATGAGCAGTTCTTC | CASSPSLNEQFF
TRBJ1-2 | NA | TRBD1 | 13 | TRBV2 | TGTGCCAGCAGGGATCGCGGGACAGTAGGCTACACCTTC | CASRDRGTVGYTF
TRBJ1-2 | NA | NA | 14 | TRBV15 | TGTGCCACCAGCCGACAGATGTCTAACTATGGCTACACCTTC | CATSRQMSNYGYTF
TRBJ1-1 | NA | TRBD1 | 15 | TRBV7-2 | TGTGCCAGCAGCTTAGGCGGGACAGGACGCACTGAAGCTTTCTTT | CASSLGGTGRTEAFF
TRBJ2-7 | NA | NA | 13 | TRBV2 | TGTGCCAGCAGGACGGGTCTGACCTACGAGCAGTACTTC | CASRTGLTYEQYF
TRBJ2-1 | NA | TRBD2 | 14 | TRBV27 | TGTGCCAGCAGCGGACTAGCGGCCTACAATGAGCAGTTCTTC | CASSGLAAYNEQFF
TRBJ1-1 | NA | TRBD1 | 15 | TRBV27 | TGTGCCAGCAGTTTTAGGGACAGGGGGCGCGCTGAAGCTTTCTTT | CASSFRDRGRAEAFF
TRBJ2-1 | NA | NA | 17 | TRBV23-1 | TGCGCCAGCAGTCAATCGAACTCCTCCCGGGTCAACAATGAGCAGTTCTTC | CASSQSNSSRVNNEQFF
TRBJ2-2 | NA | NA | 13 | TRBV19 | TGTGCCAGTCGGGCAGGGGCCACCGGGGAGCTGTTTTTT | CASRAGATGELFF
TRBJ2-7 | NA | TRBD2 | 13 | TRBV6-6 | TGTGCCAGCAGTTACCTGGGACTAGCTGAGCAGTACTTC | CASSYLGLAEQYF
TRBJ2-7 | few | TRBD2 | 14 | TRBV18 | TGTGCCAGCTCCTCGGCAGCGGGATACGACGAGCAGTACTTC | CASSSAAGYDEQYF
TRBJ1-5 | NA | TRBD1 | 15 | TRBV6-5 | TGTGCCAGCAGAGCCGGACAGGCCCCATATCAGCCCCAGCATTTT | CASRAGQAPYQPQHF
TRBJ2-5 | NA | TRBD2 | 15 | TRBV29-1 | TGCAGCGTTTCAGGGACTAGCGGGAGCGAGGAGACCCAGTACTTC | CSVSGTSGSEETQYF
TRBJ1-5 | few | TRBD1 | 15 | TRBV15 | TGTGCCACCAGCAGGGAAACAGGGGGCGTTCAGCCCCAGCATTTT | CATSRETGGVQPQHF
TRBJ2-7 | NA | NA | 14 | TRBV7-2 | TGTGCCAGCAGCTTACTAGCCTTCACCTACGAGCAGTACTTC | CASSLLAFTYEQYF
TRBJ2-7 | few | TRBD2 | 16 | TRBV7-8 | TGTGCCAGCAGCTCCCCGGGTGGGGGGGGGACCTACGAGCAGTACTTC | CASSSPGGGGTYEQYF
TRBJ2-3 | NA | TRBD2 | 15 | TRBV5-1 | TGCGCCAGCAGCTCCTTAGCGGGAGACGCAGATACGCAGTATTTT | CASSSLAGDADTQYF